This T cell receptor beta chain stems from a study of blood T cell repertoires in COVID-19 (TCRdb year 2020). Context from the whole study: The collaborator samples originated in the United States, Italy and Spain and spanned the acute and convalescent phases of COVID-19. The samples were drawn from two sources: the first 160 participants of the ongoing ImmuneRACE study, and 1,200 or so subjects contributed by 6 global collaborators. The material from the prospective study consisted of cDNA or gDNA derived from T cells, B-cell-depleted T cells, or PBMCs. Where HLA class I and class II types were available, the types were taken from metadata supplied by the sample provider, not from assay-based typing. Sample metadata almost always included a de-identified subject ID, COVID-19 status, age in years and sex. The repertoires were released in a freely available public database meant as a resource for research on the immune response to SARS-CoV-2. The dataset comprised deeply sampled blood TCRbeta repertoires from subjects exposed to, actively infected with, or recovered from COVID-19. General conclusions and limits of the study: How much clinical and demographic metadata was included differed by source and by participant, and the metadata was provided uncurated.

A remark on this clone: Its antigen target is currently unknown. It has no much larger one-base neighbor in the sample; base qualities were not kept.

The germline V gene (reference sequence) yields MNHNY for CDR1 and SVGAGI for CDR2. Unmatched junction bases come to 12, with V trimmed by 5 bases and J by 5 bases. The CDR3 measures 17 amino acids from cysteine to phenylalanine. CDR3 DNA is the only sequence kept; it has 51 bases, read in frame from the first base. The collaborating institutions used their own protocols to collect whole blood in K2EDTA tubes. For TCRbeta analysis, collaborators shipped samples as frozen whole blood, isolated PBMCs, or DNA extracted from either of those sample types. TCRbeta CDR3 regions were amplified from genomic DNA using the immunoSEQ Assay, a bias-controlled multiplex PCR. The published analysis was carried out like this. The number of nucleated cells in each sample was estimated from the amplification of reference gene primers within the assay. Sequence reads were collapsed and filtered to measure the absolute abundance of every unique TCRbeta CDR3 rearrangement. For each sample, productive Simpson clonality was calculated as the square root of Simpson's diversity index over productive rearrangements. The source is immuneACCESS, and TCRdb retained only in-frame sequences with V and J called. Part of the clones is not carried over; for the studies checked, unresolved V genes explain less than half of this, and the remainder is unexplained. The V and J calls and the clone size are those of that table, but D and trimming were determined from the DNA. For this sample there are about 210,000 clones; approximately 82% appear just once. Less than 15% of the sample rests with the top ten.

The V and J genes are TRBV6-6 and TRBJ2-2; TRBD1 fits 9 bases in the junction. The sequencing sample was made of peripheral blood. This TCR was sampled from a woman aged 40 to 50 with acute or convalescent COVID-19. The CDR3 in this case is CASSPFWGQGRTGELFF. The nucleotide sequence reads TGTGCCAGCAGTCCCTTCTGGGGACAGGGAAGAACCGGGGAGCTGTTTTTT.